The 23 T cell receptor beta chains below were found in one sample sequenced in a study of blood T cells in healthy people across ages. The second PCR ran roughly 6 to 11 cycles with a sample-barcoded 5' primer and J-beta primers. MiXCR was run by TCRdb on the 5' RACE reads, yielding one entry per CDR3 protein. The data contain some 1.5 million distinct CDR3 sequences, roughly 28% of them singletons. Sequenced sample: blood. These TCRs come from a woman between 25 and 40 years old in good health.

The chain combines TRBV2 with TRBJ2-5; maybe TRBD2 (7 bases). Germline CDR1 and CDR2: SNHLY and FYNNEI. V was pared by 6 bases and J by 11 bases, with 22 bases between. CDR3 size: 14 residues. The CDR3 is CASRGGGLVSEQYF. The CDR3 region has the DNA TGTGCCAGCAGGGGGGGGGGCCTAGTGTCGGAGCAGTACTTC.

This clonotype was observed a few times. V is TRBV12-3 or TRBV12-4 and J is TRBJ2-7; 10 positions match TRBD1. The length of the CDR3 is 15 residues. Trimming at V came to 2 bases and at J to 4 bases, leaving 5 bases not matched to a gene. CDR3 DNA sequence: TGTGCCAGCAGTTTACCACCGGGACAGGGGTACGAGCAGTACTTC. Amino acids: CASSLPPGQGYEQYF.

V is TRBV4-1 and J is TRBJ2-4; D is possibly TRBD1 (6 bases). The CDR3 has 13 residues. V was pared by 0 bases and J by 13 bases, with 13 bases between. Germline V CDR1 and CDR2: MGHRA, YSYEKL. CDR3 loop: CASSQDDRSKQYF. The CDR3 nucleotides are TGCGCCAGCAGCCAAGACGACAGGAGCAAGCAGTACTTC.

Ten or more counts support this clonotype. The rearrangement links TRBV24-1 to TRBJ2-5; D gene unclear. The V and J ends lost 7 bases and 2 bases respectively, with 13 bases between them. The length of the CDR3 is 14 residues. Germline CDR1 and CDR2: KGHDR and SFDVKD. Written as DNA, the CDR3 is TGTGCCACCAGCAGCCTAGGGCAGCAAGAGACCCAGTACTTC. It is translated as CATSSLGQQETQYF.

This clonotype has a handful of counts. The germline gene is not matched at one end of the junction; a read error may be the cause. This chain connects TRBV6-1 to TRBJ2-1, with D unclear. The CDR3 totals 14 residues. Germline V lookup: CDR1 MNHNS, CDR2 SASEGT. CDR3 in amino acids: CASSLRSSHNEQFF. For the CDR3, the DNA is TGTGCCAGCAGTTTGCGGAGCTCCCACAATGAGCAGTTCTTC.

This rearrangement joins TRBV6-5 to TRBJ2-2; the D is unclear. V lost 2 bases to trimming and J lost 4 bases, with 5 bases between them. Germline V gene lookup returns CDR1 MNHEY and CDR2 SVGAGI. The CDR3 contains 13 residues. The DNA of the CDR3 is TGTGCCAGCAGTTACAAGGGCACCGGGGAGCTGTTTTTT. Its translation is CASSYKGTGELFF.

The chain is built from TRBV5-1 and TRBJ1-6; D is uncertain. V lost 8 bases and J 8 bases, leaving 11 bases between the germline ends. CDR3 size: 12 residues. Germline V gene lookup returns CDR1 SGHRS and CDR2 YFSETQ. The CDR3 DNA reads as TGCGCCAGTCCGGTCCGCTATTCACCCCTCCACTTT. Protein sequence: CASPVRYSPLHF.

This clonotype has just a few counts. The chain has TRBV24-1 and TRBJ2-1; TRBD1 is a possible D gene (6 bases). The germline V gene has CDR1 KGHDR and CDR2 SFDVKD. Trimming cost V 4 bases and J 2 bases, with 8 bases left between them. This CDR3 region has 14 residues. In DNA form, the CDR3 reads TGTGCCACCAGTGAAGGGGACACCTACAATGAGCAGTTCTTC. Protein product: CATSEGDTYNEQFF.

A remark on this clonotype: This clone may be a read error of a much larger clone one base away. V is TRBV14 and J is TRBJ2-4; possible D gene TRBD1, 6 bases. Gene TRBJ2-7 matches the end of the DNA better, so the J call may be wrong. Germline V gene lookup returns CDR1 SGHDN and CDR2 FVKESK. The CDR3 is 13 amino acids. CDR3 nucleotides: TGTGCCAACAGCCAACAGGGATTAGTCGAGCAGTACTTC. Its protein product is CANSQQGLVEQYF.

There are a few counts of this clonotype. The chain recombines TRBV20-1 with TRBJ1-6; D call uncertain. V lost 0 bases, J lost 7 bases, and 16 bases lay in between. The CDR3 length is 16 residues. Per the germline V gene, CDR1 is DFQATT and CDR2 is SNEGSKA (reference sequence). As DNA, the CDR3 is TGCAGTGCTAGAGATGCCGGGATTTCGGCGAATTCACCCCTCCACTTT. Amino acids: CSARDAGISANSPLHF.

The CDR3 bases are TGTGCACCCCGGGGGGATCGCACAGATACGCAGTATTTT. Residues: CAPRGDRTDTQYF. The V and J genes are TRBV14 and TRBJ2-3; 7 bases line up with TRBD2. Looked up from germline, CDR1 is SGHDN and CDR2 is FVKESK. The CDR3 runs 13 residues.

The sample holds a few counts of this clonotype. J is TRBJ2-1 and V is TRBV7-3, with 8 bases lining up with TRBD2. The germline V gene encodes CDR1 SGHTA and CDR2 FQGTGA. The CDR3 is made up of 17 amino acids. Trimming at V came to 1 base and at J to 8 bases, leaving 13 bases not matched to a gene. In DNA form, the CDR3 reads TGTGCCAGCAGCTTAAATGTCCGGCGGGGGGCCTCTGATGAGCAGTTCTTC. Protein: CASSLNVRRGASDEQFF.

This clonotype has just a few counts. V usage is TRBV3-1 and J usage is TRBJ2-1; D remains ambiguous. The CDR3 runs to 12 residues. The V end lost 0 bases, the J end lost 13 bases, and 10 bases lay between the germline ends. Per the germline V gene, CDR1 is LGHDT and CDR2 is YNNKEL (reference sequence). As DNA, the CDR3 is TGTGCCAGCAGCCAAGATTTAGCTGGTCAGTTCTTC. This sequence encodes CASSQDLAGQFF.

This clonotype was observed a handful of times. The junction shows a germline mismatch at one end, possibly a read error. V gene TRBV29-1 combines with J gene TRBJ2-1; 7 nucleotides line up with TRBD1. The V gene's germline CDR1 is SQVTM and CDR2 ANQGSEA. The CDR3 has 13 residues. The CDR3 protein is CNVEGQWNNEQFF. CDR3 nucleotides: TGCAACGTTGAGGGACAGTGGAACAATGAGCAGTTCTTC.

On this clonotype: A much more abundant neighbour one base away suggests this may be a read error. This chain connects TRBV10-3 to TRBJ2-1; 7 bases are shared with TRBD2. After removal of 2 bases from V and 7 bases from J, the junction contained 8 bases not matched to a gene. The CDR3 contains 15 residues. Germline V gene data show CDR1 as ENHRY and CDR2 as SYGVKD. CDR3 sequence (DNA): TGTGCCATCAGTGAGCGGGCGGGGGAAGGGAATGAGCAGTTCTTC. This encodes CAISERAGEGNEQFF.

This clonotype was counted a few times. The chain joins TRBV12-3 or TRBV12-4 to TRBJ1-2; D remains ambiguous. The V end was cut by 1 base, the J end by 8 bases, with 14 bases between. The CDR3 runs to 14 residues. The CDR3 region is CASSLGTLMDGYTF. CDR3 sequence (DNA): TGTGCCAGCAGTTTAGGGACTTTAATGGACGGCTACACCTTC.

The chain joins TRBV5-1 to TRBJ2-7; 7 nucleotides agree with TRBD2. The CDR3 spans 16 residues. Germline V gives CDR1 SGHRS, CDR2 YFSETQ. V lost 0 bases, J lost 3 bases, and 9 bases stayed unmatched. The CDR3 protein is CASSLDSAGVGYEQYF. The CDR3 DNA sequence: TGCGCCAGCAGCTTGGATTCGGCGGGAGTCGGCTACGAGCAGTACTTC.

This clonotype has a count of ten or more. This sequence joins TRBV28 and TRBJ1-2; TRBD1 is a possible D gene (5 bases). The germline gives CDR1 MDHEN, CDR2 SYDVKM. This CDR3 has 13 residues. The ends were cut back, 5 bases at V and 3 bases at J, with 10 bases in the middle. The DNA of the CDR3 is TGTGCCAGCAGTCCCCAGGGTTACTATGGCTACACCTTC. Protein: CASSPQGYYGYTF.

This chain connects TRBV6-1 to TRBJ2-3; unclear D gene. The last part of the DNA fits TRBJ1-5 better; the J call may be wrong. Germline CDR1 MNHNS, CDR2 SASEGT. The CDR3 spans 16 residues. The CDR3 sequence is CASSDKGLQITDTQHF. Written as DNA, the CDR3 is TGTGCCAGCAGTGATAAGGGTCTCCAGATCACAGATACGCAGCATTTT.

V usage is TRBV3-1 and J usage is TRBJ2-1; maybe TRBD2 (7 bases). V was trimmed by 1 base and J by 9 bases, leaving 13 bases between them. Germline CDR1 LGHDT, CDR2 YNNKEL (reference sequence). The CDR3 length is 14 residues. The CDR3 sequence is CASSQAYGGLEQFF. The DNA for the CDR3 is TGTGCCAGCAGCCAAGCCTACGGGGGGCTTGAGCAGTTCTTC.

The V and J genes are TRBV20-1 and TRBJ2-4; D unresolved. V was clipped by 0 bases and J by 8 bases, with 2 bases between them. The CDR3 spans 10 residues. CDR1 is DFQATT, CDR2 SNEGSKA, per germline (reference sequence). The DNA of the CDR3 is TGCAGTGCTAGAGACGACATTCAGTACTTC. This codes for CSARDDIQYF.

This clonotype was seen once. The V call is TRBV3-1, the J call TRBJ1-6, with no clear D. The V end was cut by 2 bases, the J end by 8 bases, with 7 bases between. The CDR3 runs 13 residues. The germline V gene has CDR1 LGHDT and CDR2 YNNKEL (reference sequence). CDR3 region: CASSQYQDSPLHF. CDR3 DNA: TGTGCCAGCAGCCAATATCAAGATTCACCCCTCCACTTT.

V usage is TRBV5-6 and J usage is TRBJ1-4; D ambiguous. The CDR3 is 17 amino acids. With 0 bases removed from V and 4 bases from J, the gap between germline ends came to 16 bases. In germline, CDR1 is SGHDT, CDR2 YYEEEE. CDR3: CASSLGAAGSINEKLFF. The CDR3 bases are TGTGCCAGCAGCTTGGGGGCGGCTGGGTCCATTAATGAAAAACTGTTTTTT.